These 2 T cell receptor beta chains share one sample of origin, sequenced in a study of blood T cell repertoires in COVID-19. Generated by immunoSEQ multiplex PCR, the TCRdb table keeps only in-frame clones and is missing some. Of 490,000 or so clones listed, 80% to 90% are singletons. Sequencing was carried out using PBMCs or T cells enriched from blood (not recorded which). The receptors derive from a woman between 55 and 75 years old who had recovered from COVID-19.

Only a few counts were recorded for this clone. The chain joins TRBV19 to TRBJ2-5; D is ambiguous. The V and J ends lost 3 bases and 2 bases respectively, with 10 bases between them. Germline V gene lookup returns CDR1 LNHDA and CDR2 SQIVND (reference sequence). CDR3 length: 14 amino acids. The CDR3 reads CASSIDSIQETQYF. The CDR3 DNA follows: TGTGCCAGTAGTATCGATAGTATACAAGAGACCCAGTACTTC.

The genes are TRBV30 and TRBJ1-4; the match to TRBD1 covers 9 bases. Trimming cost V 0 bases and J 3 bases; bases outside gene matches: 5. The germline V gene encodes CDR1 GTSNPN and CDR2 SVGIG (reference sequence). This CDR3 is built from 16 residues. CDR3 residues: CAWSVKDRGANEKLFF. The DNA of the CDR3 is TGTGCCTGGAGTGTAAAGGACAGGGGTGCTAATGAAAAACTGTTTTTT.